This passage covers 15 T cell receptor beta chains from one sample sequenced in a study of shared T cell receptors in the human thymus. Sequencing used immunoSEQ multiplex PCR; TCRdb keeps in-frame clones, though not all of them. The sample has about 660,000 clones, around 89% seen once. These same records also appear under a second study, on human thymus T cells.

The sample was thymocytes. These receptors were collected from a boy in the first two years of life with a congenital heart defect.

The chain has TRBV4-1 and TRBJ2-3; TRBD2 agrees at 9 bases. From germline, CDR1 is MGHRA and CDR2 YSYEKL. CDR3 size: 20 residues. V gave up 4 bases and J gave up 1 base; unmatched junction bases: 18. The CDR3 spells CASSPYPELAGLLGTDTQYF. The CDR3 DNA reads TGCGCCAGCAGCCCATACCCGGAACTAGCGGGCCTCCTGGGCACAGATACGCAGTATTTT.

The chain is built from TRBV5-1 and TRBJ1-1; 12 bases fit TRBD1. Losses at the gene ends were 4 bases for V and 3 bases for J; bases not matched to a gene: 4. The CDR3 is 15 residues long. Looked up from germline, CDR1 is SGHRS and CDR2 is YFSETQ. The CDR3 sequence is CASSRDRGRDTEAFF. CDR3 nucleotides: TGCGCCAGCAGCAGGGACAGGGGGCGCGACACTGAAGCTTTCTTT.

V is TRBV6-4 and J is TRBJ1-1; the match to TRBD1 covers 10 bases. Germline V gene data show CDR1 as MRHNA and CDR2 as SNTAGT. CDR3 length equals 14 residues. V shed 6 bases, J shed 3 bases, and the junction held 4 bases outside the gene matches. CDR3 residues: CASRKDRGDTEAFF. Here the CDR3 DNA reads TGTGCCAGCAGAAAGGACAGGGGGGACACTGAAGCTTTCTTT.

V usage is TRBV5-8 and J usage is TRBJ2-7; D is perhaps TRBD2 (5 bases). Germline V gene data show CDR1 as SGHTS and CDR2 as YDEGEE. Trimming shortened V by 4 bases and J by 3 bases, and 17 bases separated the two germline ends. The CDR3 spans 15 residues. The chain's CDR3 is CASSPSQWVNYEQYF. For the CDR3, the DNA is TGTGCCAGCAGCCCTAGCCAGTGGGTTAACTACGAGCAGTACTTC.

The chain uses TRBV7-9 and TRBJ1-1, with D perhaps TRBD1 (5 bases). Trimming took 5 bases from V and 3 from J, leaving 19 bases between them. Germline-derived CDR1 and CDR2 are SEHNR and FQNEAQ (reference sequence). The CDR3 has 16 amino acids. The CDR3 bases are TGTGCCAGCAGCGTCCCAACGAGACAGCCCTACACTGAAGCTTTCTTT. This codes for CASSVPTRQPYTEAFF. Looking up the rest from reference TRBV7-9 and TRBJ1-1 gives the full variable domain: DTGVSQNPRHKITKRGQNVTFRCDPISEHNRLYWYRQTLGQGPEFLTYFQNEAQLEKSRLLSDRFSAERPKGSFSTLEIQRTEQGDSAMYLCASSVPTRQPYTEAFFGQGTRLTVV.

The chain joins TRBV19 to TRBJ2-1; perhaps TRBD1 as D (6 bases). V lost 4 bases and J lost 4, with 11 bases in between. Germline V lookup: CDR1 LNHDA, CDR2 SQIVND (reference sequence). The CDR3 has 14 amino acids. The DNA of the CDR3 is TGTGCCAGTAGTAAGGGGGACACATACAATGAGCAGTTCTTC. Amino acids: CASSKGDTYNEQFF.

This clone was recorded once. The chain employs TRBV7-9 and TRBJ2-5, with 11 bases matching TRBD2. The CDR3 covers 17 residues. After removal of 1 base from V and 1 base from J, the junction contained 5 bases not matched to a gene. Germline V gene data show CDR1 as SEHNR and CDR2 as FQNEAQ (reference sequence). The CDR3 bases are TGTGCCAGCAGCTTAGGACTAGCGGGATTAAGCCAAGAGACCCAGTACTTC. This gives the protein CASSLGLAGLSQETQYF.

The CDR3 DNA reads as TGTGCCAGCAGTGCGGACAGGGGAAAGGACACTGAAGCTTTCTTT. The encoded protein is CASSADRGKDTEAFF. The chain is built from TRBV6-1 and TRBJ1-1; 9 bases are a match to TRBD1. J lost 3 bases, V lost 4 bases, and 6 bases had no gene match. This CDR3 is built from 15 residues. The germline V gene encodes CDR1 MNHNS and CDR2 SASEGT.

The V gene is TRBV30, the J gene TRBJ1-2, with D unclear. The CDR3 length is 12 residues. The V end was cut by 1 base, the J end by 8 bases, with 11 bases between. The germline gives CDR1 GTSNPN, CDR2 SVGIG (reference sequence). The CDR3 here is CAWSAPVWGYTF. The CDR3 DNA is TGTGCCTGGAGTGCCCCAGTCTGGGGCTACACCTTC. The variable domain in full, with the rest retrieved from reference TRBV30 and TRBJ1-2, is SQTIHQWPATLVQPVGSPLSLECTVEGTSNPNLYWYRQAAGRGLQLLFYSVGIGQISSEVPQNLSASRPQDRQFILSSKKLLLSDSGFYLCAWSAPVWGYTFGSGTRLTVV.

J is TRBJ2-7 and V is TRBV15; 9 bases fit TRBD2. The CDR3 contains 14 residues. Trimming removed 0 bases from V and 10 bases from J; junction bases left unmatched: 7. The germline gives CDR1 LNHNV, CDR2 YYDKDF (reference sequence). The CDR3 DNA reads TGTGCCACCAGCAGAGAGGGTAGCGGGAGTGAACAGTACTTC. Translated, it gives CATSREGSGSEQYF.

The chain has TRBV27 and TRBJ2-1; TRBD2 is a possible D gene (6 bases). From germline, CDR1 is MNHEY and CDR2 SMNVEV (reference sequence). The CDR3 sequence is 13 residues long. V was trimmed by 3 bases and J by 8 bases, leaving 11 bases between them. The CDR3 protein is CASSFSSGYEQFF. CDR3 nucleotide sequence: TGTGCCAGCAGTTTTAGCAGCGGGTATGAGCAGTTCTTC.

This clone was observed a few times. The chain recombines TRBV4-1 with TRBJ2-7; D is uncertain. This CDR3 is built from 16 residues. With 1 base removed from V and 4 bases from J, the gap between germline ends came to 17 bases. Germline V gene sequence: CDR1 MGHRA, CDR2 YSYEKL. The CDR3 bases are TGCGCCAGCAGCCAAGTATTGAGACACGTTGGGTACGAGCAGTACTTC. The encoded protein is CASSQVLRHVGYEQYF.

The chain's CDR3 is CASTPKEGFYNEQFF. The CDR3 region has the DNA TGTGCCAGCACCCCTAAGGAGGGCTTCTACAATGAGCAGTTCTTC. The genes are TRBV9 and TRBJ2-1, with TRBD2 as a possible D gene (6 bases). V was clipped by 6 bases and J by 3 bases, with 16 bases between them. CDR3 size: 15 residues. Germline loops: CDR1 SGDLS, CDR2 YYNGEE.

The V gene is TRBV30, the J gene TRBJ2-7; 10 bases agree with TRBD2. Trimming removed 1 base from V and 5 bases from J; junction bases left unmatched: 5. CDR1 and CDR2 from the germline V gene are GTSNPN and SVGIG (reference sequence). This CDR3 is 14 amino acids long. CDR3 bases: TGTGCCTGGAGTGGACTAGCGGGCCAGGACGAGCAGTACTTC. Protein: CAWSGLAGQDEQYF.

This chain joins TRBV28 and TRBJ1-3, with 7 bases matching TRBD1. This CDR3 has 20 residues. Germline assignment: CDR1 MDHEN and CDR2 SYDVKM. V shed 7 bases and J 3 bases; nucleotides not matched to a gene: 24. CDR3 nucleotides: TGTGCCAGCATACGGAGGACAGGACGGGTGGAGGCCCGTCTTGGAAACACCATATATTTT. Amino acid sequence: CASIRRTGRVEARLGNTIYF.